Below, 8 T cell receptor beta chains from the same sample are listed, as sequenced in a study of T cell clonality in common variable immunodeficiency. Libraries were prepared by immunoSEQ multiplex PCR; TCRdb keeps only in-frame clonotypes and omits some of them. The sample contains some 25,000 clones, none of them singletons. Notes on the study in general: Common variable immunodeficiency TCR beta sequences reportedly had fewer deletions and N-nucleotide insertions.

These receptors lack a known antigen. Sequenced material: peripheral blood mononuclear cells. Every receptor here comes from a human donor with common variable immunodeficiency.

This clone was detected ten times or more. The CDR3 reads CASSMSTSGQLYEQYF. The part of the CDR3 DNA that was read is TGTGCCAGTAGTATGTCGACTAGCGGGCAACTCTACGAG. The V call is TRBV19, the J call TRBJ2-7; TRBD2 aligns across 10 bases. The DNA ends 3 residues before the CDR3 does, and the rest of the CDR3 is filled in from the germline J gene. The germline V gene has CDR1 LNHDA and CDR2 SQIVND (reference sequence). This CDR3 is 16 amino acids long. The J segment lost 3 bases and the V segment lost 3 bases, leaving 8 bases of the junction unmatched.

This clone was observed many times. The CDR3 goes on 3 residues after the read ends, and that part is filled in from the germline J gene. The chain employs TRBV20-1 and TRBJ2-2; TRBD1 matches at 8 bases. Germline V gene sequence: CDR1 DFQATT, CDR2 SNEGSKA (reference sequence). The CDR3 length is 14 residues. V lost 6 bases, J lost 0 bases, and 3 bases stayed unmatched. The CDR3 loop reads CSARDRTNTGELFF. CDR3 DNA (partial): TGCAGTGCACGGGACAGGACGAACACCGGGGAG.

The table lists this clone with a few counts. Read data end 3 residues before the CDR3 end; the end is taken from the germline J gene. The chain uses TRBV6-1 and TRBJ1-5; unclear D gene. The CDR3 length is 15 residues. Trimming left V 4 bases short and J 2 bases short, with 12 bases between. Germline loops: CDR1 MNHNS, CDR2 SASEGT. Incomplete CDR3 DNA: TGTGCCAGCAGTGCAGGTAGAGTCGGCAATCAGCCC. Protein sequence: CASSAGRVGNQP. The whole CDR3 reads CASSAGRVGNQPQHF.

This clone was counted many times. The read is 3 residues too short to cover the CDR3 end, so that end is filled in from the germline J gene. The chain combines TRBV7-6 with TRBJ2-5; no reliable D call. Looked up from germline, CDR1 is SGHVS and CDR2 is FNYEAQ. The CDR3 is made up of 15 amino acids. V dropped 2 bases and J dropped 1 base, with 11 bases sitting between them. The covered CDR3 bases are TGTGCCAGCAGCTTATACCCGACAATCCAAGAGACC. Its protein is CASSLYPTIQET. The whole CDR3 reads CASSLYPTIQETQYF. Supplemented by reference TRBV7-6 and TRBJ2-5, the full variable domain reads GAGVSQSPRYKVTKRGQDVALRCDPISGHVSLYWYRQALGQGPEFLTYFNYEAQQDKSGLPNDRFSAERPEGSISTLTIQRTEQRDSAMYRCASSLYPTIQETQYFGPGTRLLVL.

This clone was counted between two and nine times. The CDR3 is cut off 3 residues early in the read; its end comes from the germline J gene. This chain joins TRBV20-1 and TRBJ1-5, with a weak D call TRBD1 (6 bases). The CDR3 covers 19 residues. Trimming left V 0 bases short and J 0 bases short, with 21 bases between. CDR1 and CDR2 (germline): DFQATT, SNEGSKA (reference sequence). The DNA read from the CDR3 is TGCAGTGCTAGAGAGTCGCCGGCAGGGGAACTTTATAGCAATCAGCCC. It translates to CSARESPAGELYSNQP. In full, the CDR3 reads CSARESPAGELYSNQPQHF.

This clone was observed at least ten times. Sequencing ends 3 residues short of the CDR3 end; the germline J gene provides the rest. The V and J genes are TRBV4-1 and TRBJ2-3; 9 bases are a match to TRBD2. CDR3 length: 16 amino acids. The V gene end was trimmed by 4 bases and the J gene end by 4 bases; junction bases not matched to a gene: 9. CDR1 and CDR2 from the germline V gene are MGHRA and YSYEKL. This CDR3 is CASSLQLAGLADTQYF. The DNA read from the CDR3 is TGCGCCAGCAGCCTCCAGCTAGCGGGGCTTGCAGATACG.

A note on this clone: The sample contains more than one DNA sequence encoding this CDR3. Partial CDR3 DNA: TGTGCCAGCTCACAAGCGGGTGTGGATGAG. It translates to CASSQAGVDE. The whole CDR3 sequence is CASSQAGVDEQFF. The rearrangement joins TRBV18 to TRBJ2-1; tentative D call: TRBD2 (6 bases). The read finishes 3 residues shy of the CDR3 end, and the germline J gene is used to complete it. The V gene lost 4 bases and the J gene lost 8 bases, with 12 bases spanning the gap. Germline V gene data show CDR1 as KGHSH and CDR2 as LQKENI. CDR3 length: 13 amino acids.

This clone was observed many times. The missing CDR3 end, 3 residues past where the read stops, is filled in from the germline J gene. The rearrangement links TRBV18 to TRBJ2-7; D possibly corresponds to TRBD2 (6 bases). The germline CDR1 and CDR2 sequences are KGHSH and LQKENI. This CDR3 has 17 amino acids. The germline V and J ends were trimmed by 3 bases and 4 bases, with 22 bases remaining between them. The CDR3 is CASSPSVREVLGYEQYF. The covered CDR3 bases are TGTGCCAGCTCACCTTCCGTCAGGGAGGTTCTGGGTTACGAG.